These T cell receptor beta chains were read from a single sample in a study of sequential checkpoint blockade in melanoma. The assay was immunoSEQ multiplex PCR, and TCRdb's table has in-frame clones only and misses some. The top ten clones hold roughly 23% of a sample with 25,000 to 30,000 clones, around 73% of them seen once. Sequencing used CD8+ T cells sorted from blood (inferred from file names), obtained from a patient given nivolumab and ipilimumab in sequence. These receptors originate from a human donor with melanoma. The CDR3 runs from the conserved cysteine through the conserved F or W.

TRBV4-3,CASSQGMGRGRNEQFF
TRBV2,CASTESGGNQPQHF
TRBV19,CASSLGTGSGNSPLHF
TRBV2,CASSEGPDSALGKYF
TRBV7-9,CASSFSGQDRGEGNTIYF
TRBV28,CASNSLDGQGARTEAFF
TRBV7-3,CASGLDRGYEQYF
TRBV6-5,CASSELTGSYEQYF
TRBV5-1,CASSYRTGVQETQYF
TRBV9,CASSVEGQGTNTGELFF
TRBV4-1,CASSQGLAYEQYF
TRBV19,CASRFTDTQYF
TRBV4-1,CASSQVEGAGEKLFF
TRBV27,CASSLEGQSYEQYF
TRBV9,CASSASGGATTGELFF
TRBV11-2,CASSWTGGRADTQYF
TRBV29-1,CSVEPGSGTFNEQFF
TRBV27,CASSAAVLGQAPFISYEQYF
TRBV6-5,CASSQDRVSSYEQYF
TRBV4-3,CASSQDWGIGGGNNEQFF
TRBV19,CASSAGSYNEQFF
TRBV19,CASSDRYTYNEQFF